Each of the 8 T cell receptor beta chains below was sequenced from the same sample in a study of T cell repertoires in cytomegalovirus infection. MiXCR, applied by TCRdb to the reads, yields one record per CDR3 protein. The table has a few hundred thousand distinct CDR3 sequences, 15% to 20% seen once. The specimen was PBMCs. Receptor source: a human donor in good health (CMV status not recorded). Some clones in this sample may be carry-over from other donors' samples.

At least ten counts were recorded for this clonotype. V gene TRBV7-9 combines with J gene TRBJ1-4; D not certain. CDR1 and CDR2 from the germline V gene are SEHNR and FQNEAQ (reference sequence). V gave up 5 bases and J gave up 5 bases, with 12 bases separating them. The CDR3 length is 14 residues. CDR3 bases: TGTGCCAGCAGCGCAGACGGAACAAATGAAAAACTGTTTTTT. Its translation: CASSADGTNEKLFF.

The table lists this clonotype with a few counts. The chain couples TRBV5-4 to TRBJ2-1, with TRBD2 matching over 11 bases. V lost 2 bases to trimming and J lost 8 bases; unmatched junction nucleotides: 6. Germline loops: CDR1 SGHNT, CDR2 YYREEE (reference sequence). The CDR3 contains 15 residues. CDR3 residues: CASSFTSGSADEQFF. For the CDR3, the DNA is TGTGCCAGCAGCTTCACTAGCGGGAGTGCCGATGAGCAGTTCTTC. Full variable domain (rest looked up from reference TRBV5-4 and TRBJ2-1): ETGVTQSPTHLIKTRGQQVTLRCSSQSGHNTVSWYQQALGQGPQFIFQYYREEENGRGNFPPRFSGLQFPNYSSELNVNALELDDSALYLCASSFTSGSADEQFFGPGTRLTVL.

The sample holds many counts of this clonotype. V gene TRBV7-2 combines with J gene TRBJ2-3, with 8 bases identical to TRBD2. V dropped 4 bases and J dropped 8; count of bases not matched to a gene: 8. CDR3 length: 14 residues. Germline CDR1 SGHTA, CDR2 FQGNSA. The CDR3 bases are TGTGCCAGCAGCTCTTTAGCGGGGCCTGGTACGCAGTATTTT. This translates into CASSSLAGPGTQYF.

The chain employs TRBV29-1 and TRBJ1-2, with D uncertain. With 3 bases removed from V and 6 bases from J, the gap between germline ends came to 8 bases. The CDR3 is 11 amino acids. Germline CDR1 is SQVTM and CDR2 is ANQGSEA. Here the CDR3 reads CSVDRYNGYTF. In DNA form, the CDR3 reads TGCAGCGTTGACAGATACAATGGCTACACCTTC.

In nucleotides, the CDR3 is TGTGCCAGCAGTTTACCCGGGACAGGGGGCTCCTACGAGCAGTACTTC. It is translated as CASSLPGTGGSYEQYF. This sequence joins TRBV12-3 or TRBV12-4 and TRBJ2-7; 11 nucleotides align to TRBD1. Germline trimming cut 2 bases from V and 0 bases from J; bases unmatched to any gene: 3. The CDR3 has 16 residues.

This clonotype was observed a few times. This chain links TRBV4-3 with TRBJ2-1; weak D call: TRBD1 (5 bases). The germline V gene encodes CDR1 LGHNA and CDR2 YSLEER. The CDR3 extends over 13 amino acids. V lost 1 base and J 8 bases, leaving 9 bases between the germline ends. For the CDR3, the DNA is TGCGCCAGCAGCCAAGTTGTAGGGGATGAGCAGTTCTTC. This gives the protein CASSQVVGDEQFF.

This clonotype was observed at least ten times. The V call is TRBV7-2, the J call TRBJ2-1, with 7 bases fitting TRBD2. The CDR3 is made up of 14 amino acids. The germline gives CDR1 SGHTA, CDR2 FQGNSA. With 4 bases clipped from V and 7 bases from J, the junction kept 7 bases outside the gene matches. In nucleotides, the CDR3 is TGTGCCAGCAGCTCTAGCGGACCTGGGAATGAGCAGTTCTTC. Its translation: CASSSSGPGNEQFF. Full variable domain (outside the CDR3, taken from reference TRBV7-2 and TRBJ2-1): GAGVSQSPSNKVTEKGKDVELRCDPISGHTALYWYRQSLGQGLEFLIYFQGNSAPDKSGLPSDRFSAERTGGSVSTLTIQRTQQEDSAVYLCASSSSGPGNEQFFGPGTRLTVL.

This clonotype has a handful of counts. This chain links TRBV2 with TRBJ2-4; tentatively, D is TRBD2 (5 bases). V lost 10 bases, J lost 2 bases, and 12 bases lay in between. CDR1 and CDR2 from the germline V gene are SNHLY and FYNNEI. This CDR3 has 13 amino acids. CDR3 amino acids: CAIRGMTKNIQYF. CDR3 in DNA: TGTGCCATCCGAGGGATGACCAAAAACATTCAGTACTTC.